This TCR beta chain comes out of a study of T cells in Graves' hyperthyroidism and ophthalmopathy (dated by TCRdb to 2018 to 2020). Notes on the research overall: A discovery cohort of around 98 patients, fewer than 50 with Graves' ophthalmopathy and 55 to 65 with stable Graves' hyperthyroidism, was used to find distinguishing TCR V-J signatures. Once sampling was done, hyperthyroidism patients were given methimazole at a starting dose of 30 mg daily, whereas ophthalmopathy patients were given high-dose intravenous methylprednisolone. Whether ophthalmopathy could be predicted prospectively was tested in an independent validation cohort made up of about 18 hyperthyroidism patients plus 17 patients who later progressed to ophthalmopathy. According to the paper, TCR Vbeta CDR3 sequencing was carried out on approximately 140 peripheral blood samples, which came from around 43 ophthalmopathy, around 75 hyperthyroidism and roughly 17 progressor patients. In addition, the study compared T-cell repertoires in thyroid tissue and in blood from roughly 6 Graves' hyperthyroidism patients. The 95 to 100 discovery patients were randomly split 7:3 into training and test sets. What the research found in general, with its limitations: Sample size was not statistically predetermined, and blinding of investigators to group allocation was not performed. Most expanded thyroid clonotypes (frequency above 0.001) were also found in blood, which suggests that blood repertoires may mirror thyroid immune responses. In cross-validation, a model built on a 13 V-J signature told ophthalmopathy apart from stable hyperthyroidism with under 90% sensitivity and 81% to 82% specificity, and in testing the same model reached 80%/75%. In validation, progression to ophthalmopathy was predicted by the model with around 71% sensitivity and nearly 75% specificity, a median of around 5.9 months before onset.

About this clonotype itself: Its antigen is currently not known. There are no base qualities to consult, and no much larger clone falls within one base.

The TCR beta CDR3 regions were amplified from the RNA transcripts. A first-round RT-PCR of the TCR CDR3 used the HTBI primer set with the Qiagen OneStep RT-PCR kit. Libraries were constructed in a second round of multiplex PCR, after which size selection and purification were performed. Sequencing of the libraries was done on an Illumina HiSeq2000 using paired-end 100 bp reads. In the paper's pipeline: SOAPnuke was used to process the raw data, removing reads that contained adapters or uncalled bases, had a mean Phred below 15, or lacked an exact match to the constant primer or identifier. COPE v1.2.5 was used to merge the high-quality paired reads, and each unique nucleotide sequence was defined as a clonotype. Clonotypes were aligned to IMGT TRBV, TRBD and TRBJ reference segments using MiTCR v1.1. Analysis was restricted to V-J combinations with a frequency above 0.0001, which covered 98% to 99.2% of repertoires. The TCS score was defined as F50 (clonal expansion) divided by E x V (chaos), with BLOSUM62-based TCRdist calculated between CDR3 peptides within each V-J. Welch's t-statistics and random forest reduced around 510 V-J features to 13, which were used in a naive Bayes classifier (R e1071). The Morisita-Horn index was used to measure how similar the thyroid and blood repertoires were. Clones were called with MiXCR by TCRdb after fastp trimmed the public reads at Q25, and only in-frame beta chains were retained. Every entry covers one CDR3 protein and lists the most common genes and DNA from its rows. Here the V and J calls rest on TCRdb's processing, not on the authors' analysis. Here the sample has a few hundred thousand distinct CDR3 sequences; approximately 44% occur a single time. The ten most abundant clones make up roughly 19% of the sample.

Counted from cysteine to phenylalanine, this CDR3 has 18 amino acids. CDR3 DNA is the only sequence kept; it has 54 bases, read in frame from the first base. Via the germline V gene, CDR1 is KGHSH and CDR2 LQKENI. V is clipped by 3 bases and J by 0 bases, and the sequence between their germline boundaries is 18 bases long. The study excluded patients with uncontrolled infections, other autoimmune diseases, pregnancy or lactation. Diagnoses were established on the basis of clinical symptoms, serum thyroxine and TRAb, thyroid ultrasound, and orbital computed tomography. Total RNA was extracted with Trizol reagent, and quality was checked on an Agilent 2100 Bioanalyzer.

What was sequenced was peripheral blood or thyroid tissue (not recorded which). The chain is assembled from TRBV18 and TRBJ1-3; the D gene is perhaps TRBD1, from 5 matching bases. The source of this sequence is an adult woman with Graves' disease, either hyperthyroidism or ophthalmopathy (not recorded which). For the CDR3, the sequence is CASSPLSTEGSSGNTIYF. The nucleotide sequence is TGTGCCAGCTCACCCTTATCGACAGAGGGGAGCTCTGGAAACACCATATATTTT.